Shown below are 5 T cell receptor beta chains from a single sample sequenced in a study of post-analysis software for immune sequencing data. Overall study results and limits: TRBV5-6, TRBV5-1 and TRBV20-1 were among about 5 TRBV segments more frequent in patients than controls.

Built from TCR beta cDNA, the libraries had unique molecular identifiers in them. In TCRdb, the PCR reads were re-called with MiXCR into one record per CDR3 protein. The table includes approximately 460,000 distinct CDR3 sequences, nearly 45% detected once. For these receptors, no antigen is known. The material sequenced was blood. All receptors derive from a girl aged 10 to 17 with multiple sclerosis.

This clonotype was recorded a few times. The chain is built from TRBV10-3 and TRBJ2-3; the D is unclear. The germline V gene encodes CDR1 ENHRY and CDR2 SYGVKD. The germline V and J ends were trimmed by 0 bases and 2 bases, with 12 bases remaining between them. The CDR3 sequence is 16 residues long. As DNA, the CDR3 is TGTGCCATCAGTGAGTCCCATGGCGCGACCACAGATACGCAGTATTTT. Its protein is CAISESHGATTDTQYF.

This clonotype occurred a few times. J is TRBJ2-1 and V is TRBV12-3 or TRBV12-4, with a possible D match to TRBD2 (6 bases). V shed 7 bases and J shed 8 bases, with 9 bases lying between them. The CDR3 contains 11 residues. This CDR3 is CASNRLDEQFF. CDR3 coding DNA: TGTGCCAGCAACCGACTAGATGAGCAGTTCTTC.

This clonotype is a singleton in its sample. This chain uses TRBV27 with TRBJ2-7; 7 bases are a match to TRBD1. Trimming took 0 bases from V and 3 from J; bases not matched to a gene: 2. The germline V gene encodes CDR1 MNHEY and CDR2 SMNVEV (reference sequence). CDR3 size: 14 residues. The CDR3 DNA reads TGTGCCAGCAGTTTATCGAACAGGGGCTACGAGCAGTACTTC. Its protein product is CASSLSNRGYEQYF.

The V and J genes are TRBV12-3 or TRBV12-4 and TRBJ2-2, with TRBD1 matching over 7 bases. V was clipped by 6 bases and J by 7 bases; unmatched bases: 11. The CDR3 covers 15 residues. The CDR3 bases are TGTGCCAGCAGCTTTGAGAGACAGGGTGGCGGGGAGCTGTTTTTT. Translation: CASSFERQGGGELFF.

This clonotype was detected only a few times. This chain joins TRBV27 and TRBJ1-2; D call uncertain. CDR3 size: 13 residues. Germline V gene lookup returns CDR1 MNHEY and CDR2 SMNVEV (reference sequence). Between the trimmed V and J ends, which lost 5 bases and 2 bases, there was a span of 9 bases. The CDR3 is CASSGYHNYGYTF. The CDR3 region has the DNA TGTGCCAGCAGTGGGTACCACAACTATGGCTACACCTTC.